This paragraph reports one T cell receptor (beta chain). Its antigen remains unknown. The PCR made use of 60 Vbeta and 13 Jbeta primers. Sequencing was performed with immunoSEQ multiplex PCR; in TCRdb, only in-frame clones are kept and a portion is missing. The sample lists approximately 140,000 clones; over 65% were seen once. This sample is part of a study of cytomegalovirus exposure and HLA in healthy donors. The study's findings and limits: Among the CMV-associated chains, three were confirmed in vitro as specific for CMV antigens. Sequence variants that were highly shared formed a cluster that was likely a sequencing artifact.

At sampling all donors were nominally healthy, likely with unrecorded immune exposures. Germline assignment: CDR1 MDHEN and CDR2 SYDVKM. The CDR3 has 13 residues. The rearrangement links TRBV28 to TRBJ2-5; a weak D match, TRBD1 (6 bases). TRBJ2-7 matches the DNA end more closely, so the J call is doubtful. Sequencing was done on a sample of PBMCs. This receptor was taken from a man between 40 and 49 years old in good health and CMV-seropositive. CDR3 DNA sequence: TGTGCCAGCAGTTACAGGGCCACCTACGAGCAGTACTTC. Protein product: CASSYRATYEQYF.